Listed below are T cell receptor beta chains from one sample, sequenced in a study of blood T cell repertoires in COVID-19. The protocol was immunoSEQ multiplex PCR, while the TCRdb copy is restricted to in-frame clones and leaves out a portion. Of 150,000 or so clones in the sample, 65% to 90% were seen once. The sample consisted of peripheral blood. These receptors came from a man aged 60 to 69 with acute or convalescent COVID-19. CDR3s include the opening cysteine and the closing phenylalanine or tryptophan.

TRBV10-3	TRBJ1-1	CAIRIQGGNTEAFF
TRBV28	TRBJ2-7	CASSSPGQWFYEQYF
TRBV12-5	TRBJ2-1	CASGLWLAGVNEQFF
TRBV5-4	TRBJ2-1	CASSLGNTYNEQFF
TRBV29-1	TRBJ2-7	CSVTRPLGYEQYF
TRBV30	TRBJ1-1	CAWSDRGVAPEAFF
TRBV5-1	TRBJ2-2	CASTLAVNTGELFF
TRBV5-1	TRBJ1-3	CASSLGGASGNTIYF
TRBV10-1	TRBJ1-3	CASSESRLSGNTIYF
TRBV7-3	TRBJ2-5	CASSPGESLGETQYF
TRBV9	TRBJ2-2	CASSPSGLVVGELFF
TRBV2	TRBJ2-2	CASGAGELFF
TRBV7-3	TRBJ2-1	CASSLMRLAGGGNEQFF
TRBV28	TRBJ1-3	CASSPQPGTGGGFSGNTIYF
TRBV2	TRBJ2-1	CASSEQIYNEQFF
TRBV29-1	TRBJ1-1	CSVVQRGTEAFF
TRBV5-4	TRBJ1-5	CASSSKDRNQPQHF
TRBV19	TRBJ2-7	CASSRWGESYEQYF
TRBV18	TRBJ2-1	CASSPFSGSRNEQFF
TRBV5-1	TRBJ2-3	CASSQGVDTQYF
TRBV6-5	TRBJ1-6	CASSYEGRGSPLHF
TRBV12-3/TRBV12-4	TRBJ2-1	CASSPNYNEQFF
TRBV3-1/TRBV3-2	TRBJ2-1	CASSRTSNEQFF
TRBV30	TRBJ2-1	CAWRHPVGTGEHEQFF
TRBV5-5	TRBJ1-2	CASSLVQGYGYTF
TRBV6-5	TRBJ1-3	CASSYGQGASGNTIYF
TRBV18	TRBJ2-7	CASSPGTGDYEQYF
TRBV18	TRBJ1-4	CASSDRSTNEKLFF
TRBV5-1	TRBJ2-3	CASSWVRTSGRTLTDTQYF
TRBV19	TRBJ1-5	CATRTANQPQHF
TRBV28	TRBJ2-2	CASSLNFQGTGELFF
TRBV5-1	TRBJ2-2	CASRSTGFSGELFF
TRBV23-1	TRBJ1-2	CASRPRGTFYGYTF
TRBV2	TRBJ2-7	CASTPDRESEQYF
TRBV30	TRBJ1-2	CASLGSDGYTF
TRBV5-4	TRBJ1-3	CASSRDFSGNTIYF
TRBV6-5	TRBJ1-1	CAGSRGLETEAFF
TRBV30	TRBJ2-7	CAWRVGTGWSSYEQYF
TRBV2	TRBJ1-6	CASYETRRSNSPLHF
TRBV7-2	TRBJ2-1	CASSFSGVYNEQFF
TRBV7-2	TRBJ2-3	CASSPQGQRTDTQYF
TRBV25-1	TRBJ1-5	CASSGTWDRGSNQPQHF
TRBV18	TRBJ2-1	CASSPGGGSYNEQFF
TRBV4-1	TRBJ2-7	CASSHRTRQRVYEQYF
TRBV3-1/TRBV3-2	TRBJ1-1	CASSHRGGTEAFF
TRBV19	TRBJ2-2	CASSPIGGANTGELFF